These 10 T cell receptor beta chains came from one sample sequenced in a study of blood T cell repertoires in COVID-19. The assay was immunoSEQ multiplex PCR, and TCRdb's table has in-frame clones only and misses some. The profile shows 150,000 to 200,000 clones, 88% of them singletons. Sequenced: PBMCs or T cells enriched from blood (not recorded which). These receptors came from a woman between 18 and 29 years old who had recovered from COVID-19.

V and J are TRBV14 and TRBJ2-7; tentative D call: TRBD1 (5 bases). Trimming pared 4 bases from V and 1 base from J, leaving 14 bases between. The CDR3 contains 15 residues. Per germline, CDR1 SGHDN and CDR2 FVKESK. CDR3 sequence reads: CASSPRQGESYEQYF. The CDR3 nucleotides read TGTGCCAGCAGCCCCCGGCAGGGCGAATCCTACGAGCAGTACTTC.

The chain employs TRBV18 and TRBJ1-1; 8 bases match TRBD1. This CDR3 is 13 amino acids long. Germline V gene sequence: CDR1 KGHSH, CDR2 LQKENI. The V and J ends lost 6 bases and 11 bases, in that order; junction bases with no gene match: 11. The CDR3 nucleotides are TGTGCCAGCTCGGCCGGACAGGGTATGGGGGCTTTCTTT. As protein: CASSAGQGMGAFF.

The V and J genes are TRBV6-2 or TRBV6-3 and TRBJ1-6; unclear D gene. The CDR3 contains 15 residues. V was clipped by 2 bases and J by 7 bases, with 12 bases between them. The germline V gene encodes CDR1 MNHEY and CDR2 SVGEGT. The CDR3 sequence: CASSYPTRENSPLHF. CDR3 sequence (DNA): TGTGCCAGCAGTTACCCGACACGTGAGAATTCACCCCTCCACTTT.

This clone has just a few counts. J is TRBJ2-3 and V is TRBV18; D is possibly TRBD2 (6 bases). The V gene's germline CDR1 is KGHSH and CDR2 LQKENI. V shed 2 bases and J shed 5 bases, with 29 bases lying between them. The CDR3 runs 20 residues. The CDR3 reads CASSPEGWPGTLVMGDTQYF. The DNA of the CDR3 is TGTGCCAGCTCACCAGAGGGATGGCCCGGGACTTTAGTTATGGGAGATACGCAGTATTTT. Together with reference TRBV18 and TRBJ2-3, the CDR3 gives the full variable domain: NAGVMQNPRHLVRRRGQEARLRCSPMKGHSHVYWYRQLPEEGLKFMVYLQKENIIDESGMPKERFSAEFPKEGPSILRIQQVVRGDSAAYFCASSPEGWPGTLVMGDTQYFGPGTRLTVL.

This chain links TRBV28 with TRBJ2-7, with 7 bases lining up with TRBD1. With 7 bases clipped from V and 2 bases from J, the junction kept 5 bases outside the gene matches. The CDR3 covers 13 residues. The V gene's germline CDR1 is MDHEN and CDR2 SYDVKM. CDR3 sequence reads: CASTGQNTYEQYF. The CDR3 coding sequence is TGTGCCAGCACGGGACAGAACACCTACGAGCAGTACTTC.

The chain is built from TRBV27 and TRBJ2-7; perhaps TRBD1 as D (6 bases). CDR1 is MNHEY and CDR2 is SMNVEV in the germline V gene (reference sequence). The CDR3 runs to 14 residues. V lost 8 bases to trimming and J lost 2 bases, with 16 bases between them. The CDR3 nucleotides are TGTGCCAGCGGGATAAACAGGGATGCCTACGAGCAGTACTTC. This translates into CASGINRDAYEQYF.

The rearrangement uses TRBV3-1 (or the pseudogene TRBV3-2) and TRBJ2-5; 10 nucleotides match TRBD2. With 6 bases clipped from V and 4 bases from J, the junction kept 5 bases outside the gene matches. The CDR3 extends over 14 amino acids. CDR1 and CDR2 (germline): LGHDT, YNNKEL (reference sequence). The CDR3 DNA is TGTGCCAGCAGGTCTAGCGGGAGTCTAGAGACCCAGTACTTC. Amino acid sequence: CASRSSGSLETQYF.

This rearrangement joins TRBV6-5 to TRBJ1-4, with 9 bases aligning to TRBD1. After removal of 6 bases from V and 5 bases from J, the junction contained 4 bases not matched to a gene. The CDR3 covers 14 residues. In germline, CDR1 is MNHEY, CDR2 SVGAGI. CDR3 protein: CASRSGTGNEKLFF. In nucleotides, the CDR3 is TGTGCCAGCAGATCCGGGACAGGGAATGAAAAACTGTTTTTT.

This clone was observed a handful of times. The V gene is TRBV5-1, the J gene TRBJ1-2, with D perhaps matching TRBD1 (6 bases). The CDR3 runs to 15 residues. Trimming took 4 bases from V and 4 from J, leaving 17 bases between them. Germline values: CDR1 SGHRS, CDR2 YFSETQ. The CDR3 region is CASSTGAGERYGYTF. In nucleotides, the CDR3 is TGCGCCAGCAGCACCGGGGCAGGGGAACGCTATGGCTACACCTTC. Supplemented by reference TRBV5-1 and TRBJ1-2, the full variable domain reads KAGVTQTPRYLIKTRGQQVTLSCSPISGHRSVSWYQQTPGQGLQFLFEYFSETQRNKGNFPGRFSGRQFSNSRSEMNVSTLELGDSALYLCASSTGAGERYGYTFGSGTRLTVV.

The chain links TRBV24-1 to TRBJ1-2; D call uncertain. CDR1 and CDR2 from the germline V gene are KGHDR and SFDVKD. V gave up 5 bases and J gave up 8 bases, with 14 bases separating them. The CDR3 is 13 residues long. CDR3 in DNA: TGTGCCACCAGTGCCCGGGAGGCGGGGGGCTACACCTTC. Residues: CATSAREAGGYTF.